The clone carrying this TCR beta chain has just a few counts. Antigen specificity is unknown. This entry belongs to a study of T cells in Graves' hyperthyroidism and ophthalmopathy. Patients aged 18 to 65 had newly diagnosed hyperthyroidism that had lasted under 2 months. Each diagnosis drew on symptoms, thyroxine, TRAb, thyroid ultrasound and orbital computed tomography findings. Fresh peripheral blood, 7.5 to 10 ml of it, supplied the PBMCs. CDR3 length equals 16 residues. The germline V gene has CDR1 DFQATT and CDR2 SNEGSKA (reference sequence). V shed 3 bases, J shed 4 bases, and the junction held 9 bases outside the gene matches. Regions amplified from RNA transcripts were the TCR beta CDR3 regions. During a first-round RT-PCR of the TCR CDR3, the HTBI primer set was used. A single record per CDR3 protein comes from TCRdb applying MiXCR to the multiplex PCR reads. The sample shows nearly 600,000 distinct CDR3 sequences, roughly 14% of them seen only once.

Study findings and constraints: Most thyroid clonotypes expanded above 0.001 appeared in blood too.

Sample: blood. The sequence was collected from a woman under 40 with Graves' hyperthyroidism that later progressed to Graves' ophthalmopathy. This sequence joins TRBV20-1 and TRBJ2-1; 10 bases map to TRBD2. CDR3 DNA sequence: TGCAGTGCTAGTCTGGGACTAGCGAGAATTTACAATGAGCAGTTCTTC. Translation gives CSASLGLARIYNEQFF.